Each of the 22 T cell receptor beta chains below was sequenced from the same sample in a study of molecular identifiers for immune sequencing clone quantification. TCRdb independently ran MiXCR on the PCR reads; one entry per CDR3 protein. The table lists a few hundred thousand distinct CDR3 sequences, approximately 25% of them singletons, with under 0.85% in the top ten. Sample: naive CD8+ T cells from blood, with Jurkat cell RNA spiked in. Documented subset: FACS-sorted CD8+CD4-CCR7+CD45RA+ naive T cells. These receptors were obtained from a human donor in good health. Some libraries in this study had Jurkat cell RNA spiked in.

Concerning this clonotype itself: This sequence may be a read error, since a much larger clone differs from it by one base. This sequence joins TRBV20-1 and TRBJ2-7; D unclear. The germline V gene has CDR1 DFQATT and CDR2 SNEGSKA (reference sequence). This CDR3 contains 13 residues. The CDR3 coding sequence is TGCAGTGCCCGAGCTGGGGAAGTCTACGAGCAGCACTTC. Protein: CSARAGEVYEQHF.

V is TRBV6-5 and J is TRBJ2-1; the match to TRBD1 covers 10 bases. Trimming cost V 7 bases and J 6 bases; bases outside gene matches: 9. Germline loops: CDR1 MNHEY, CDR2 SVGAGI. There are 15 residues in the CDR3. Written as DNA, the CDR3 is TGTGCCAGCACACCCGGACAGGGGGTTTTCAATGAGCAGTTCTTC. Its translation: CASTPGQGVFNEQFF.

Points on this clonotype: Given a much more abundant clone one base away, this may be a read error. The conserved phenylalanine or tryptophan normally closing the CDR3 is absent here, so this likely arose from a read error. The genes are TRBV5-1 and TRBJ2-7; TRBD1 aligns across 8 bases. Germline lookup yields CDR1 SGHRS and CDR2 YFSETQ. The CDR3 runs to 14 residues. V trimming: 4 bases; J trimming: 3 bases; junction bases outside the gene matches: 6. CDR3: CASSPGQANYEQYL. CDR3 nucleotide sequence: TGCGCCAGCAGCCCGGGACAGGCGAACTACGAGCAGTACCTC.

This clonotype has more than one count but fewer than ten. The gene calls are TRBV3-1 and TRBJ2-3; TRBD1 or TRBD2 may be the D gene (5 bases each). The CDR3 contains 16 residues. Germline loops: CDR1 LGHDT, CDR2 YNNKEL (reference sequence). With 4 bases removed from V and 4 bases from J, the gap between germline ends came to 18 bases. The CDR3 DNA reads as TGTGCCAGCAGCCCTCATTCGGGACGTGTTGCAGATACGCAGTATTTT. Protein: CASSPHSGRVADTQYF.

In regard to this clonotype: One base away lies a much larger clone, so this may be a sequencing read error. The chain employs TRBV19 and TRBJ2-5; 7 bases align to TRBD2. The germline V gene encodes CDR1 LNHDA and CDR2 SQIVND (reference sequence). V was pared by 6 bases and J by 7 bases, with 14 bases of the junction left unmatched. This CDR3 region has 15 residues. The DNA for the CDR3 is TGTGCCAGTAGCCTGACTAGCTCTACGTGGGTGACCCAGTACTTC. Protein: CASSLTSSTWVTQYF.

V and J are TRBV5-3 and TRBJ1-5; D is unresolved. TRBV5-3 is treated as an ORF (open reading frame) with a function not yet certain. Trimming stripped 2 bases from V and 5 bases from J, with 11 bases between. The CDR3 runs 14 residues. The CDR3 sequence is CARSFYWDHQPQHF. CDR3 in DNA: TGTGCCAGAAGCTTTTATTGGGATCATCAGCCCCAGCATTTT.

The gene calls are TRBV4-1 and TRBJ2-7; a weak D match, TRBD1 (5 bases). The CDR3 has 13 residues. Germline V gene data show CDR1 as MGHRA and CDR2 as YSYEKL. Trimming removed 3 bases from V and 2 bases from J, with 8 bases in between. CDR3 sequence reads: CASSQTVAYEQYF. The DNA for the CDR3 is TGCGCCAGCAGCCAGACAGTCGCCTACGAGCAGTACTTC.

To note about this clonotype: The junction departs from germline at one end; a sequencing error may be responsible. J is TRBJ2-3 and V is TRBV7-2; weak D call: TRBD1 (5 bases). The CDR3 is made up of 17 amino acids. Germline CDR1 and CDR2: SGHTA and FQGNSA. DNA for the CDR3: TGTGCCAGCAGCTCGCCCCCTCCCGACATTCGCACAGGTACGCAGTATTTT. Its protein is CASSSPPPDIRTGTQYF.

On this clonotype itself: At one of its ends the junction is not consistent with the germline gene, which may arise from a read error. V and J are TRBV30 and TRBJ1-6; possible D gene TRBD1, 6 bases. CDR3 length equals 14 residues. Germline V gene sequence: CDR1 GTSNPN, CDR2 SVGIG (reference sequence). The CDR3 loop is CAWSQGTSGSPLPF. The CDR3 DNA reads TGTGCCTGGAGTCAGGGGACGAGCGGTTCACCCCTCCCCTTT.

This clonotype was picked up a small number of times. The J gene is TRBJ2-7, the V gene TRBV6-5; D is unresolved. Per the germline V gene, CDR1 is MNHEY and CDR2 is SVGAGI. V lost 0 bases, J lost 7 bases, and 16 bases lay in between. The length of the CDR3 is 15 residues. The CDR3 DNA is TGTGCCAGCAGTTACTCGCCGCCAGGCCAAACGGAGCAGTACTTC. It translates to CASSYSPPGQTEQYF.

This clonotype occurred many times. This chain uses TRBV29-1 with TRBJ1-1, with unresolved D. The CDR3 is 13 amino acids. The germline V gene encodes CDR1 SQVTM and CDR2 ANQGSEA. Deletions cut 4 bases from V and 3 bases from J, with 12 bases between. CDR3 sequence reads: CSVVPGIDTEAFF. The CDR3, as DNA: TGCAGCGTTGTTCCAGGCATTGACACTGAAGCTTTCTTT.

CDR3 in amino acids: CSSEGVSEAFF. The DNA of the CDR3 is TGCAGCAGCGAGGGGGTCTCTGAAGCTTTCTTT. The V gene is TRBV29-1, the J gene TRBJ1-1; possible D gene TRBD1, 6 bases. V was shortened by 8 bases and J by 6 bases, with 13 bases between the two germline ends. This CDR3 contains 11 residues. Germline CDR1 is SQVTM and CDR2 is ANQGSEA.

This clonotype occurred many times. The CDR3 DNA follows: TGTGCCAGCAGCTTAGAGTTAGGGATGGACACTGAAGCTTTCTTT. Translating gives CASSLELGMDTEAFF. V and J are TRBV7-2 and TRBJ1-1; D gene ambiguous. Germline V lookup: CDR1 SGHTA, CDR2 FQGNSA. The CDR3 has 15 amino acids. The V and J ends lost 1 base and 3 bases respectively, with 12 bases between them.

The sample holds many counts of this clonotype. The chain combines TRBV7-2 with TRBJ2-3; 9 bases line up with TRBD2. J lost 0 bases, V lost 1 base, and 2 bases had no gene match. The CDR3 has 16 amino acids. Germline V gene sequence: CDR1 SGHTA, CDR2 FQGNSA. CDR3 DNA sequence: TGTGCCAGCAGCTTAGTGCTAGCGGGGAGCACAGATACGCAGTATTTT. It encodes CASSLVLAGSTDTQYF.

As regards this clonotype: A much larger clone lies one base from this, so it may be a read error. The gene calls are TRBV5-1 and TRBJ2-5; possible D gene TRBD1, 6 bases. CDR1 SGHRS and CDR2 YFSETQ come from the germline V gene. There are 14 residues in the CDR3. The CDR3 nucleotides are TGCGCCAGCAGCACCGGGACAAACCATGAGACCCAGTACTTC. It yields the protein CASSTGTNHETQYF.

The CDR3 coding sequence is TGTGCCAGCAGCTTAGATTTTAGCGGGATCAGCTCCTACAATGAGCAGTTCTTC. This gives the protein CASSLDFSGISSYNEQFF. The J gene is TRBJ2-1, the V gene TRBV7-6; 8 nucleotides agree with TRBD2. Germline V gene lookup returns CDR1 SGHVS and CDR2 FNYEAQ. This CDR3 comprises 18 residues. The trim removed 1 base at V and 0 bases at J, leaving 8 bases unmatched.

This chain uses TRBV27 with TRBJ2-7; a weak D match, TRBD2 (6 bases). CDR1 is MNHEY, CDR2 SMNVEV, per germline (reference sequence). The CDR3 length is 16 residues. The ends were cut back, 5 bases at V and 2 bases at J, with 19 bases in the middle. The CDR3 bases are TGTGCCAGCAGTCCCCCCTTCAAGCGGGTTCCCTACGAGCAGTACTTC. Translated, it gives CASSPPFKRVPYEQYF.

About this clonotype: A read error is possible here, since a much larger clone lies one base away. The genes are TRBV12-3 or TRBV12-4 and TRBJ2-5; 16 bases fit TRBD2. CDR3 length equals 16 residues. The CDR3 nucleotides are TGTGCCCGCAGCCCCGGGACTAGCGGGGGGGAAGAGACCCAGTACTTC. Its translation is CARSPGTSGGEETQYF.

This clonotype was detected ten times or more. The chain couples TRBV28 to TRBJ2-1, with 7 bases that match TRBD1. CDR3 length: 15 residues. V lost 8 bases, J lost 8 bases, and 15 bases stayed unmatched. CDR1 is MDHEN, CDR2 SYDVKM, per germline. The CDR3 DNA sequence: TGTGCCAGCCGGTCGGTGGGGACAGTAGGTCATGAGCAGTTCTTC. Protein: CASRSVGTVGHEQFF.

On this clonotype: A much larger clone sits a single nucleotide away, making a read error possible. The chain joins TRBV7-3 to TRBJ2-1; 14 nucleotides match TRBD2. This CDR3 has 17 amino acids. Germline CDR1 and CDR2: SGHTA and FQGTGA. In DNA form, the CDR3 reads TGTGCCAGCAGCCCACCACCGGGGACTAGCGGGGGAGATGAGCGGTTCTTC. This codes for CASSPPPGTSGGDERFF.

This clonotype was seen a few times. The chain carries TRBV4-3 and TRBJ2-1; D possibly corresponds to TRBD1 (6 bases). The CDR3 contains 16 residues. With 0 bases removed from V and 5 bases from J, the gap between germline ends came to 14 bases. CDR1 and CDR2 (germline): LGHNA, YSLEER. CDR3 protein: CASSQDWQGSHNEQFF. In DNA, the CDR3 is TGCGCCAGCAGCCAAGATTGGCAGGGGTCCCACAATGAGCAGTTCTTC.

The chain joins TRBV7-9 to TRBJ2-7; D is perhaps TRBD2 (7 bases). Germline CDR1 reads SEHNR; CDR2 reads FQNEAQ (reference sequence). The CDR3 totals 14 residues. V gave up 4 bases and J gave up 5 bases, with 15 bases separating them. The CDR3 nucleotides are TGTGCCAGCAGCTCCGACGGGGGGCCAAACGAGCAGTACTTC. Encoded protein: CASSSDGGPNEQYF.